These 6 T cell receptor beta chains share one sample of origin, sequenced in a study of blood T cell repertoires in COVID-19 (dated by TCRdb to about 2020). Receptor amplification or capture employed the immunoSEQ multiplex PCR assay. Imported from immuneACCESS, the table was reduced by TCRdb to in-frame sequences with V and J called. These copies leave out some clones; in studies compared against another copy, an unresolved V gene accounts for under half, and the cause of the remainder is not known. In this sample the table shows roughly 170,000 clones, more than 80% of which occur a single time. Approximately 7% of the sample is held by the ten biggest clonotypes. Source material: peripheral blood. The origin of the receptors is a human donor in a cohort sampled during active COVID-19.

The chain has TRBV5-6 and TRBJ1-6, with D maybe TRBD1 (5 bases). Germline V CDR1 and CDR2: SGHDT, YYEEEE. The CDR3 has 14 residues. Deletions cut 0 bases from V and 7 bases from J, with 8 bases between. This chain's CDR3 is CASSLGGGNSPLHF. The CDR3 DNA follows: TGTGCCAGCAGCTTGGGGGGCGGAAATTCACCCCTCCACTTT.

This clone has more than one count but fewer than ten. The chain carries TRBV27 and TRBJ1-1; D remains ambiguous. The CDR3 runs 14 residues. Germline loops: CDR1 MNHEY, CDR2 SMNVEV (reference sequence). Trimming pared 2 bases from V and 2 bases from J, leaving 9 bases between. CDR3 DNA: TGTGCCAGCAGTTTAACGGAGTTAAACACTGAAGCTTTCTTT. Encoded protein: CASSLTELNTEAFF.

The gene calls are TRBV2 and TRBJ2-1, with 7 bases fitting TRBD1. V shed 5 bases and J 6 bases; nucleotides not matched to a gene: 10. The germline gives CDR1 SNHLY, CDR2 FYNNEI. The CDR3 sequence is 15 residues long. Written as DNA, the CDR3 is TGTGCCAGCAGTTCGGACAGGCTCGCTGGCAATGAGCAGTTCTTC. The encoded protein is CASSSDRLAGNEQFF.

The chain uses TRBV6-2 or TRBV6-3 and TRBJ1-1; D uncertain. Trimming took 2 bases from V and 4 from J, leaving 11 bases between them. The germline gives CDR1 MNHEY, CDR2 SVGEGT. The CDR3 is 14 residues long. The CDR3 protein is CASSYPSDGTEAFF. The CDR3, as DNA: TGTGCCAGCAGTTACCCCAGCGACGGCACTGAAGCTTTCTTT.

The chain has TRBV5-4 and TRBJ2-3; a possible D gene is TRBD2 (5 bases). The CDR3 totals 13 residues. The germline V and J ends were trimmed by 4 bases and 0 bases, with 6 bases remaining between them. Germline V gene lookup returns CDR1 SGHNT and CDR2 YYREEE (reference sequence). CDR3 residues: CASSRLSTDTQYF. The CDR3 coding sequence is TGTGCCAGCAGCCGACTAAGCACAGATACGCAGTATTTT.

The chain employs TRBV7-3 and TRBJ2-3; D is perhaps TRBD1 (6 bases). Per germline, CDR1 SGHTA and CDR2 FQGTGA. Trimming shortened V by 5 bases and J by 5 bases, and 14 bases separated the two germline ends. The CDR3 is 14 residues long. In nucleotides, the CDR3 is TGTGCCAGCAGCCAGGACAGTTTTGGAGATACGCAGTATTTT. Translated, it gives CASSQDSFGDTQYF.